The clone carrying this T cell receptor (beta chain) was seen a handful of times. This entry belongs to a study of CD8+ T cells in alopecia areata. For the study at large: Tofacitinib therapy lasting 6 to 18 months was followed by 6 months off drug. Treated patients were scored for severity by percent of scalp affected.

TCR sequencing used cDNA made by reverse transcription of extracted RNA. The data were produced by immunoSEQ multiplex PCR, yet TCRdb's version contains in-frame clones alone and is incomplete. The repertoire consists of approximately 150,000 clones, with about 60% occurring once and the leading ten covering 13% to 15%. Treatment noted: oral pan-JAK inhibitor, 5-10 mg twice daily. Alopecia areata patients had lesional scalp punch biopsies and peripheral blood taken from them. This TCR derives from a human donor with alopecia areata. Material: CD4+ T cells sorted from blood, obtained at week 24, from a patient treated with tofacitinib.

CDR3 sequence reads: CASSPDRDSGNTIYF. The CDR3 DNA sequence: TGTGCCAGCAGCCCCGACAGGGACTCTGGAAACACCATATATTTT. The J gene is TRBJ1-3, the V gene TRBV7-9; 7 positions match TRBD1. This CDR3 region has 15 residues. Germline V gene data show CDR1 as SEHNR and CDR2 as FQNEAQ (reference sequence). The trim removed 5 bases at V and 0 bases at J, leaving 4 bases unmatched.